These T cell receptor beta chains were read from a single sample in a study of blood T cell repertoires in COVID-19. Sequencing was performed with immunoSEQ multiplex PCR; in TCRdb, only in-frame clones are kept and a portion is missing. The top ten hold about 1.4% of the sample, which has approximately 70,000 clones, around nine tenths seen once. Material for sequencing was peripheral blood. These receptors were taken from a human donor in a cohort sampled during active COVID-19. Both conserved end residues are part of each CDR3. Each record gives: J gene, V gene, CDR3 protein.

TRBJ2-5 | TRBV11-2 | CASSSGQIQETQYF
TRBJ2-1 | TRBV15 | CATSREEGGYNEQFF
TRBJ2-7 | TRBV7-2 | CASSSGLAVYEQYF
TRBJ1-1 | TRBV30 | CAWSSTRRGTEVRAFF
TRBJ2-7 | TRBV10-1 | CASNSGLDSYEQYF
TRBJ1-2 | TRBV27 | CASSSPGLGYGYTF
TRBJ1-3 | TRBV9 | CASSAEGTGTGNTIYF
TRBJ2-1 | TRBV5-1 | CASSLFLAPNEQFF
TRBJ2-3 | TRBV7-2 | CASRPGWSDTQYF
TRBJ2-1 | TRBV6-5 | CASSLLAGGPNEQFF
TRBJ2-2 | TRBV19 | CASIMIRPGGSTGELFF
TRBJ2-1 | TRBV9 | CASSVARGSPEYNEQFF
TRBJ2-3 | TRBV14 | CARQQGSLTDTQYF
TRBJ2-2 | TRBV7-9 | CASSLGATNTGELFF
TRBJ1-3 | TRBV15 | CATSRGGQSYSGNTIYF
TRBJ2-7 | TRBV11-2 | CASRVGAEQYF
TRBJ2-1 | TRBV6-5 | CATGGTSGSNNEQFF
TRBJ1-4 | TRBV6-5 | CASSWTGGGEKLFF
TRBJ2-7 | TRBV9 | CASSRDYIGEQYF
TRBJ1-4 | TRBV6-6 | CASSSPVVEKLFF
TRBJ2-5 | TRBV27 | CASSSFLQETQYF
TRBJ1-2 | TRBV12-2 | CASHQCPLIGEGYGYTF
TRBJ1-4 | TRBV4-1 | CASSQDSGVGEKLFF
TRBJ1-6 | TRBV5-4 | CASSWGRQTNSPLHF
TRBJ2-1 | TRBV13 | CASSLSRSGGNEQFF
TRBJ2-1 | TRBV27 | CASSRLLAGEGYNEQFF
TRBJ2-1 | TRBV5-6 | CASSSLNGRRDNEQFF
TRBJ2-3 | TRBV6-6 | CASKSGDSTDTQYF
TRBJ1-6 | TRBV3-1/TRBV3-2 | CASSQGGISYNSPLHF
TRBJ2-1 | TRBV7-2 | CASSLAYPQREWSYNEQFF
TRBJ1-1 | TRBV10-3 | CASRASGGAIDTEAFF